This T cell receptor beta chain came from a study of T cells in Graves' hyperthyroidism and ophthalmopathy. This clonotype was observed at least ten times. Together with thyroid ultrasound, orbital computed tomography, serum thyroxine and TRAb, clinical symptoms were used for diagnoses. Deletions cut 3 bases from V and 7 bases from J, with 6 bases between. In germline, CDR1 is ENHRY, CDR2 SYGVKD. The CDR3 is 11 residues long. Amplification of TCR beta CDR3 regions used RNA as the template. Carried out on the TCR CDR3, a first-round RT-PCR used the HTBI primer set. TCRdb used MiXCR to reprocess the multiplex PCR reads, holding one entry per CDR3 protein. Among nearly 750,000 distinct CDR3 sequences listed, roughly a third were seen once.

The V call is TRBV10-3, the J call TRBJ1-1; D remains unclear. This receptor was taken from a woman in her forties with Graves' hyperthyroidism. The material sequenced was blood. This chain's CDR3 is CAISDRDEAFF. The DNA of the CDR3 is TGTGCCATCAGTGACCGGGATGAAGCTTTCTTT.